These 2 T cell receptor beta chains share one sample of origin, sequenced in a study of OX40 agonist ivuxolimab in advanced cancers. The data were produced by immunoSEQ multiplex PCR, yet TCRdb's version contains in-frame clones alone and is incomplete. The table has 65,000 to 80,000 clones, roughly 93% seen once. Sequencing used CD4+ or CD8+ T cells sorted from blood, obtained in a trial of the OX40 agonist ivuxolimab. The origin of the receptors is an adult with an advanced solid tumor such as melanoma, head and neck, liver or kidney cancer.

The rearrangement links TRBV7-9 to TRBJ1-2; the match to TRBD1 covers 7 bases. This CDR3 spans 16 amino acids. V lost 0 bases and J lost 4; bases outside the gene matches: 8. Germline CDR1 reads SEHNR; CDR2 reads FQNEAQ (reference sequence). In DNA form, the CDR3 reads TGTGCCAGCAGCTTAGCGGAGAAGGGGGCTGTCTATGGCTACACCTTC. This encodes CASSLAEKGAVYGYTF.

The chain joins TRBV7-9 to TRBJ1-1; maybe TRBD1 (5 bases). CDR1 SEHNR and CDR2 FQNEAQ come from the germline V gene (reference sequence). Deletions cut 5 bases from V and 4 bases from J, with 14 bases between. This CDR3 is 14 amino acids long. The CDR3 loop is CASSDTRGVTEAFF. The DNA for the CDR3 is TGTGCCAGCAGCGATACGAGGGGTGTCACTGAAGCTTTCTTT.